The 13 T cell receptor beta chains reported below all come from one sample, sequenced in a study of shared T cell receptors in the human thymus. TCRdb's table, derived via immunoSEQ multiplex PCR, lists solely in-frame clones and lacks some. The sample has 65,000 to 70,000 clones, over 90% seen once. The specimen was thymocytes. The receptor set was obtained from a human donor.

This clone was detected once. The V call is TRBV10-3, the J call TRBJ2-1; D is tentatively TRBD1 or TRBD2 (5 bases each). The V gene lost 3 bases and the J gene lost 6 bases, with 18 bases spanning the gap. This CDR3 region has 16 residues. Looked up from germline, CDR1 is ENHRY and CDR2 is SYGVKD. Here the CDR3 reads CAISETSGRGSNEQFF. CDR3 nucleotide sequence: TGTGCCATCAGTGAAACCTCAGGGCGCGGGTCCAATGAGCAGTTCTTC.

V usage is TRBV2 and J usage is TRBJ2-3; TRBD2 agrees at 11 bases. The V gene end was trimmed by 5 bases and the J gene end by 1 base; junction bases not matched to a gene: 8. Germline assignment: CDR1 SNHLY and CDR2 FYNNEI. The CDR3 runs 17 residues. CDR3 bases: TGTGCCAGCAGTCCGACTAGCGGGGTGGTGGGCACAGATACGCAGTATTTT. Its translation is CASSPTSGVVGTDTQYF.

The CDR3 bases are TGTGCCAGCAGCCAATGGTGGCGGATGAACACTGAAGCTTTCTTT. Protein sequence: CASSQWWRMNTEAFF. The rearrangement joins TRBV16 to TRBJ1-1; D is undetermined. This CDR3 is built from 15 residues. Germline V gene data show CDR1 as KGHSY and CDR2 as FQNENV. V lost 1 base, J lost 0 bases, and 9 bases lay in between. The full variable domain, rest sourced from reference TRBV16 and TRBJ1-1, is GEEVAQTPKHLVRGEGQKAKLYCAPIKGHSYVFWYQQVLKNEFKFLISFQNENVFDETGMPKERFSAKCLPNSPCSLEIQATKLEDSAVYFCASSQWWRMNTEAFFGQGTRLTVV.

This chain links TRBV6-4 with TRBJ1-6; maybe TRBD1 (5 bases). V lost 3 bases to trimming and J lost 7 bases, with 13 bases between them. CDR1 MRHNA and CDR2 SNTAGT come from the germline V gene. This CDR3 is built from 15 residues. The DNA of the CDR3 is TGTGCCAGCAGTGAGAGAGGGACGGAAAATTCACCCCTCCACTTT. It translates to CASSERGTENSPLHF.

This chain links TRBV7-2 with TRBJ2-7, with TRBD2 as a possible D gene (6 bases). Germline assignment: CDR1 SGHTA and CDR2 FQGNSA. The CDR3 has 14 amino acids. Between the trimmed V and J ends, which lost 2 bases and 4 bases, there was a span of 12 bases. CDR3 DNA: TGTGCCAGCAGCTTACAAGGTAGCGGATACGAGCAGTACTTC. Translating gives CASSLQGSGYEQYF.

V is TRBV2 and J is TRBJ2-5; D may be TRBD1 or TRBD2 (5 bases each). Germline CDR1 SNHLY, CDR2 FYNNEI. CDR3 length equals 12 residues. V was cut by 8 bases and J by 3 bases, with 10 bases left in between. CDR3 protein: CASGLREETQYF. Here the CDR3 DNA reads TGTGCCAGCGGACTCAGGGAAGAGACCCAGTACTTC.

The genes are TRBV19 and TRBJ2-1; no firm D call. There are 14 residues in the CDR3. The V and J ends lost 4 bases and 2 bases respectively, with 9 bases between them. The germline V gene encodes CDR1 LNHDA and CDR2 SQIVND (reference sequence). CDR3 coding DNA: TGTGCCAGTAGTACAGGCTCCCCCTACAATGAGCAGTTCTTC. This sequence encodes CASSTGSPYNEQFF.

The chain has TRBV5-6 and TRBJ2-7, with 10 bases lining up with TRBD1. The V gene's germline CDR1 is SGHDT and CDR2 YYEEEE. CDR3 length: 16 amino acids. V lost 4 bases, J lost 1 base, and 8 bases stayed unmatched. CDR3 nucleotides: TGTGCCAGCAGCGACGACGGGACAGGGGATTCCTACGAGCAGTACTTC. Protein sequence: CASSDDGTGDSYEQYF.

The CDR3 spells CASSPTPQGIRTFGKNIQYF. As DNA, the CDR3 is TGTGCCAGCAGTCCAACCCCCCAGGGGATTAGGACTTTTGGCAAAAACATTCAGTACTTC. The chain is built from TRBV27 and TRBJ2-4; weak D call: TRBD1 (6 bases). V dropped 5 bases and J dropped 3 bases, with 29 bases sitting between them. The CDR3 extends over 20 amino acids. Germline CDR1 and CDR2: MNHEY and SMNVEV (reference sequence).

The chain employs TRBV2 and TRBJ1-2; D is unclear. This CDR3 has 18 residues. V shed 1 base and J shed 8 bases, with 26 bases lying between them. Germline loops: CDR1 SNHLY, CDR2 FYNNEI. Written as DNA, the CDR3 is TGTGCCAGCAGTGAAGACAACTATCGGACCGCCCGAGTTAGGGGCTACACCTTC. It yields the protein CASSEDNYRTARVRGYTF.

The chain links TRBV5-8 to TRBJ1-2, with a possible D match to TRBD1 (6 bases). Germline V gene sequence: CDR1 SGHTS, CDR2 YDEGEE. The CDR3 has 18 amino acids. V lost 3 bases, J lost 0 bases, and 21 bases lay in between. DNA for the CDR3: TGTGCCAGCAGCTGGGGAGGGGGGGTCGTTTCCCCTAACTATGGCTACACCTTC. Translated: CASSWGGGVVSPNYGYTF.

The chain has TRBV30 and TRBJ1-1; D is ambiguous. V shed 5 bases and J shed 0 bases, with 10 bases lying between them. This CDR3 contains 13 residues. Germline assignment: CDR1 GTSNPN and CDR2 SVGIG (reference sequence). In DNA form, the CDR3 reads TGTGCCTGGTCCCGCCAGATGAACACTGAAGCTTTCTTT. Its protein is CAWSRQMNTEAFF.

The chain combines TRBV7-3 with TRBJ1-6; maybe TRBD1 (5 bases). Germline-derived CDR1 and CDR2 are SGHTA and FQGTGA. The CDR3 covers 20 residues. Trimming cost V 1 base and J 0 bases, with 19 bases left between them. CDR3 DNA sequence: TGTGCCAGCAGCTTAAGGGGCCCCCCAGGAACGGGCTCCTATAATTCACCCCTCCACTTT. Protein product: CASSLRGPPGTGSYNSPLHF. Full variable domain (outside the CDR3, taken from reference TRBV7-3 and TRBJ1-6): GAGVSQTPSNKVTEKGKYVELRCDPISGHTALYWYRQSLGQGPEFLIYFQGTGAADDSGLPNDRFFAVRPEGSVSTLKIQRTERGDSAVYLCASSLRGPPGTGSYNSPLHFGNGTRLTVT.